Presented here are 10 T cell receptor beta chains from one specimen sequenced in a study of CD8+CD57+ T cells in acquired aplastic anemia. Patients selected for sequencing had displayed CD8+CD57+ cell expansion by flow cytometry. For CDR3 and TCR beta VDJ profiling, genomic DNA was the template used. One entry per CDR3 protein, called by TCRdb with MiXCR from the reads. The sample lists around 290,000 distinct CDR3 sequences; roughly 61% were seen once. What was sequenced was sorted CD4+, CD8+, or CD8+CD57+ T cells (not recorded which) from PBMCs. Source of these receptors: a human donor with aplastic anemia.

This clonotype was detected only once. The genes are TRBV24-1 and TRBJ2-1, with D unresolved. The CDR3 runs to 13 residues. V was pared by 1 base and J by 10 bases, with 10 bases between. Per germline, CDR1 KGHDR and CDR2 SFDVKD. CDR3 sequence reads: CATSDFGLGEQFF. The DNA for the CDR3 is TGTGCCACCAGTGATTTCGGGCTAGGCGAGCAGTTCTTC.

J is TRBJ2-3 and V is TRBV19; tentative D call: TRBD1 (6 bases). Per the germline V gene, CDR1 is LNHDA and CDR2 is SQIVND (reference sequence). V lost 1 base and J lost 6, with 8 bases in between. CDR3 length: 13 amino acids. CDR3 sequence (DNA): TGTGCCAGTAGTATAGGGACAGATGATACGCAGTATTTT. This sequence encodes CASSIGTDDTQYF. Combining the CDR3 with reference TRBV19 and TRBJ2-3 gives the whole variable domain DGGITQSPKYLFRKEGQNVTLSCEQNLNHDAMYWYRQDPGQGLRLIYYSQIVNDFQKGDIAEGYSVSREKKESFPLTVTSAQKNPTAFYLCASSIGTDDTQYFGPGTRLTVL.

The chain is built from TRBV2 and TRBJ2-1, with 10 bases that match TRBD2. V dropped 7 bases and J dropped 9; count of bases not matched to a gene: 3. In germline, CDR1 is SNHLY, CDR2 FYNNEI. This CDR3 has 12 residues. The CDR3 loop reads CASIRLAGEQFF. CDR3 DNA: TGTGCCAGCATTCGACTAGCGGGTGAGCAGTTCTTC.

As concerns this clonotype: Its ends do not fully match the called genes, so a read error is possible. The chain recombines TRBV29-1 with TRBJ2-7, with TRBD2 matching 8 bases. This CDR3 contains 14 residues. Germline CDR1 and CDR2: SQVTM and ANQGSEA. The CDR3 protein is CSVGAGRGSYEQYF. The CDR3, as DNA: TGCAGTGTTGGGGCCGGGAGGGGGAGTTACGAGCAGTACTTC.

Of note for this clonotype: The conserved phenylalanine or tryptophan is not found at the CDR3 terminus, so this likely reflects a read error. The rearrangement links TRBV7-2 to TRBJ1-1; the match to TRBD1 covers 8 bases. This CDR3 spans 14 amino acids. CDR1 is SGHTA, CDR2 FQGNSA, per germline. J lost 4 bases, V lost 5 bases, and 6 bases had no gene match. CDR3 DNA: TGTGCCAGCAGCACACAGGGGGAAGGCACTGAAGCTTTCTTG. It yields the protein CASSTQGEGTEAFL.

The chain combines TRBV19 with TRBJ1-5; 7 bases match TRBD1. The CDR3 is 15 residues long. CDR1 is LNHDA, CDR2 SQIVND, per germline (reference sequence). Trimming removed 7 bases from V and 6 bases from J; junction bases left unmatched: 12. As DNA, the CDR3 is TGTGCCAGTACCCACCGGGACAGCGGGACTCAGCCCCAGCATTTT. As protein: CASTHRDSGTQPQHF.

This clonotype was seen many times. V is TRBV24-1 and J is TRBJ2-3; D is undetermined. This CDR3 is built from 17 residues. V dropped 0 bases and J dropped 1 base, with 13 bases sitting between them. Germline values: CDR1 KGHDR, CDR2 SFDVKD. The chain's CDR3 is CATSDLLLASGTDTQYF. The CDR3 bases are TGTGCCACCAGTGATTTGCTTTTGGCTAGTGGCACAGATACGCAGTATTTT.

The chain uses TRBV20-1 and TRBJ1-5; weak D call: TRBD1 (5 bases). The germline CDR1 and CDR2 sequences are DFQATT and SNEGSKA (reference sequence). The CDR3 is made up of 15 amino acids. Trimming cost V 0 bases and J 2 bases, with 11 bases left between them. The CDR3 loop is CSARDSWGGNQPQHF. In nucleotides, the CDR3 is TGCAGTGCTAGAGATTCATGGGGGGGCAATCAGCCCCAGCATTTT.

This clonotype was seen more than once but under ten times. V is TRBV24-1 and J is TRBJ1-6; D is unclear. Germline V gene data show CDR1 as KGHDR and CDR2 as SFDVKD. V lost 0 bases and J lost 6, with 5 bases in between. CDR3 length equals 14 residues. CDR3 coding DNA: TGTGCCACCAGTGATTTGCAAGCTAATTCACCCCTCCACTTT. Its protein is CATSDLQANSPLHF.

This chain links TRBV11-2 with TRBJ2-3; TRBD1 aligns across 8 bases. Germline V gives CDR1 SGHAT, CDR2 FQNNGV. Trimming took 3 bases from V and 6 from J; bases not matched to a gene: 2. This CDR3 has 13 residues. CDR3 residues: CASSFDRGDTQYF. DNA of the CDR3: TGTGCCAGCAGCTTCGACAGGGGCGATACGCAGTATTTT.